This TCR beta chain came from a study of regulatory T cells in long-lasting Graves disease (dated by TCRdb to the early 2020s). The study in broad terms: Antithyroid drugs had been taken for less than 3 months by newly diagnosed Graves' disease patients. Persistent Graves' disease patients were compared with newly diagnosed Graves' disease patients by peripheral blood TCR sequencing and RNA sequencing. The study was registered as a clinical trial and conducted in China. TCR sequencing covered some 13 persistent and 20 newly diagnosed Graves' disease patients, some 33 samples in total.

This specimen's time point label, per the study, means: newly diagnosed GD, antithyroid drugs for less than 3 months. RNA was extracted from PBMCs in TRIzol for both TCR sequencing and RNA sequencing. The diagnosis of Graves' disease was made according to American Thyroid Association guidelines. The patients came from an endocrinology department in Xi'an, China. From each patient, around 9.3 milliliters of peripheral blood was collected into an EDTA anticoagulant tube. Ficoll Paque Plus density gradient separation was used to isolate PBMCs, and no additional T cell sorting was done. RNA quality was checked with an Agilent 2100 Bioanalyzer and agarose gel, and concentration with a NanoDrop 2000. Paper-wide results and their limitations: A larger number of public clonotypes was shared among persistent patients (around 2,700) than among newly diagnosed patients (over 850). TRBV28, TRBJ1-2 and TRBJ2-5 were preferentially used in persistent disease, while TRBV20-1 and TRBJ2-1 were favored in newly diagnosed disease. The authors noted that the small sample size was a limitation that may lower accuracy. Compared with newly diagnosed patients, persistent Graves' disease patients had lower TCR Shannon entropy and fewer highly expanded clones, which suggests clonal expansion. Sequencing and analysis were limited to the TCR beta chain. Because the primary lesion, thyroid tissue, could not be accessed, the study looked at peripheral blood alone.

Library construction relied on multiplex PCR. The sequencer was an Illumina HiSeq 4000. TCR beta libraries were built with iRepertoire HTBI primers and Arm-PCR amplification of CDR3 regions. Gel purification was performed on PCR products prior to sequencing. The authors' analysis ran thus. Gene usage analysis of CDR3 amino acid clonotypes relied on the roughly 60 TRBV and 15 or so TRBJ segments identified across samples. Filtered high-quality paired reads were merged into contigs using COPE and FqMerger. BLAST was used to align contigs to the IMGT TRBV, TRBD and TRBJ reference genes, and CDR3 was defined following IMGT. Any clonotype with a frequency above 0.1% was counted as a highly expanded clone. Shannon entropy was used to measure repertoire diversity, and the Gini coefficient was used to measure V-J evenness. Public clonotypes were defined as clonotypes shared by more than one individual. TCRdb redid the processing of the public reads, applying fastp at Q25 and MiXCR, and retained in-frame beta chains. Here each entry gathers all rows of one CDR3 protein and keeps the most common genes and DNA. For this entry, the V and J calls and clone size follow TCRdb and not the study's own pipeline. The sample table contains about 460,000 distinct CDR3 sequences; only one count was recorded for roughly 15% of them. Under 20% of the sample belongs to the ten largest clones.

CDR1 SNHLY and CDR2 FYNNEI are derived from the germline V gene. Including the terminal cysteine and phenylalanine, the CDR3 comprises 15 residues. The kept DNA is CDR3 alone, 45 bases in frame from the first base. V is shortened by 7 bases, J by 0 bases, and the region joining them spans 12 bases. This clonotype was seen at least ten times. Its antigen is not yet known. Qualities for individual bases were not recorded, and no much larger clone is one base off. These data also formed part of another study, on T cells in Graves' hyperthyroidism and ophthalmopathy. That second report states: Stable Graves' hyperthyroidism was defined as no progression to ophthalmopathy during 18 months of follow-up. Hyperthyroidism patients were newly diagnosed, with disease duration under 2 months, and aged 18 to 65 years. Patients with uncontrolled infections, other autoimmune diseases, pregnancy or lactation were excluded. Diagnoses were based on clinical symptoms, serum thyroxine and TRAb, thyroid ultrasound and orbital computed tomography. For the first round of RT-PCR on the TCR CDR3, the HTBI primer set was used together with the Qiagen OneStep RT-PCR kit. Most expanded thyroid clonotypes (frequency above 0.001) were also detected in blood, suggesting blood repertoires may reflect thyroid immune responses. Ophthalmopathy was separated from stable hyperthyroidism by a 13 V-J signature model, with approximately 86% sensitivity and 81% to 82% specificity obtained in cross-validation and 80%/75% obtained in testing. In validation, the model predicted progression to ophthalmopathy a median of 6.5 months before onset, with approximately 68% sensitivity and almost 75% specificity. A discovery cohort of fewer than 110 patients, about 44 with Graves' ophthalmopathy and fewer than 65 with stable Graves' hyperthyroidism, was used to find distinguishing TCR V-J signatures. Prospective prediction of ophthalmopathy was tested in an independent validation cohort of 18 to 20 hyperthyroidism patients and 17 patients who later progressed to ophthalmopathy. The roughly 90 discovery patients were divided at random into training and test sets in a 7:3 ratio. In six Graves' hyperthyroidism patients, the study also compared T-cell repertoires from thyroid tissue with T-cell repertoires from blood. Following sampling, methimazole starting at 30 mg daily was given to hyperthyroidism patients, and high-dose intravenous methylprednisolone was given to ophthalmopathy patients. Libraries were constructed in a second round of multiplex PCR, after which size selection and purification were performed. Sequencing of the libraries was done on an Illumina HiSeq2000 using paired-end 100 bp reads. SOAPnuke was used to process the raw data, throwing out any read that contained adapters or uncalled bases, had a mean Phred below 15, or lacked an exact constant-primer or identifier match. High-quality paired reads were merged with COPE v1.2.5, and unique nucleotide sequences were defined as clonotypes. MiTCR v1.1 was used to align the clonotypes against IMGT TRBV, TRBD and TRBJ reference segments. Only V-J combinations with frequency above 0.0001, covering 99.2% of repertoires, were analysed. The TCS score was defined as the ratio of F50 (clonal expansion) to E x V (chaos), calculated using BLOSUM62-based TCRdist between CDR3 peptides within each V-J. Welch's t-statistics and random forest reduced 514 V-J features to about 13, which were used in a naive Bayes classifier (R e1071). Sample size was not statistically predetermined, and blinding of investigators to group allocation was not performed. The paper reports TCR Vbeta CDR3 sequencing of more than 120 peripheral blood samples: over 40 ophthalmopathy, roughly 74 hyperthyroidism and roughly 17 progressor patients.

The rearranged segments are TRBV2 and TRBJ2-2; the D assignment is uncertain and may be TRBD1 or TRBD2, with 5 bases supporting each. The clonotype comes from a woman aged 50 to 60 with Graves disease. Donor details come from another sample of the same person, matched by shared clones. Sample: peripheral blood mononuclear cells (PBMCs), taken at new diagnosis, from a patient treated with antithyroid drugs. The CDR3 has the sequence CASNPGRTNTGELFF. The bases are TGTGCCAGCAACCCGGGGCGAACGAACACCGGGGAGCTGTTTTTT. The reference TRBV2 and TRBJ2-2 proteins fill in what lies around the CDR3, so the full variable domain reads EPEVTQTPSHQVTQMGQEVILRCVPISNHLYFYWYRQILGQKVEFLVSFYNNEISEKSEIFDDQFSVERPDGSNFTLKIRSTKLEDSAMYFCASNPGRTNTGELFFGEGSRLTVL.